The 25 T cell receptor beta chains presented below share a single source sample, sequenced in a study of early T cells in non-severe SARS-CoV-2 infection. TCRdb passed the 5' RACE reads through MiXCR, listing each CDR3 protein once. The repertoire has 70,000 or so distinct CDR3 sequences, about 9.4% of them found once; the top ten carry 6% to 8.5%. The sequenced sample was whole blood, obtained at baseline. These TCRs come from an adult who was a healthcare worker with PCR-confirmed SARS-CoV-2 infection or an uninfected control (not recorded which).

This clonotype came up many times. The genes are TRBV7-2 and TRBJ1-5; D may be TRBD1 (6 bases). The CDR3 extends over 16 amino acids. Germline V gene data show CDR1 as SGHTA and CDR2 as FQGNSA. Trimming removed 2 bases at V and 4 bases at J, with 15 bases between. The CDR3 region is CASSLIVAGENQPQHF. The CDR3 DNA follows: TGTGCCAGCAGCTTAATTGTGGCAGGGGAAAATCAGCCCCAGCATTTT.

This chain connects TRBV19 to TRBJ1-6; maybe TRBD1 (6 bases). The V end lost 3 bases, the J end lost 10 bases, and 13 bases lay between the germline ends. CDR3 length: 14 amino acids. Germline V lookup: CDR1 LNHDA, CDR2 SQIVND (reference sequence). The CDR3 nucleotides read TGTGCCAGTAGTATTCAACAGGGAGAATCACCCCTCCACTTT. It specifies CASSIQQGESPLHF.

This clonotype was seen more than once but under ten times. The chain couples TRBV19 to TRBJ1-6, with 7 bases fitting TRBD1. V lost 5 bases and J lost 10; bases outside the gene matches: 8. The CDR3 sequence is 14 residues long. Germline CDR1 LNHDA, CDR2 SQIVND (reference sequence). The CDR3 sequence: CASSATGEESPLHF. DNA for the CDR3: TGTGCCAGTAGTGCAACAGGGGAGGAGTCACCCCTCCACTTT.

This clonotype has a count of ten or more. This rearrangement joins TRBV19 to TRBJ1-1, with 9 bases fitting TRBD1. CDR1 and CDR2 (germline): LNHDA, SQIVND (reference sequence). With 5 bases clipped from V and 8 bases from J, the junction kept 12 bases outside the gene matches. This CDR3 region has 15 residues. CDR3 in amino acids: CASSWPGQGIVEAFF. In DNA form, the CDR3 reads TGTGCCAGTAGTTGGCCGGGACAGGGCATCGTGGAAGCTTTCTTT.

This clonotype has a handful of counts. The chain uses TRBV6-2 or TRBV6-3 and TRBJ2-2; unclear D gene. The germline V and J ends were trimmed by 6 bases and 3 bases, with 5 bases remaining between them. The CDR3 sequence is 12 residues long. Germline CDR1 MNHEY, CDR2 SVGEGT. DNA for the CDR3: TGTGCCAGCAGAAAGGACACCGGGGAGCTGTTTTTT. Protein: CASRKDTGELFF.

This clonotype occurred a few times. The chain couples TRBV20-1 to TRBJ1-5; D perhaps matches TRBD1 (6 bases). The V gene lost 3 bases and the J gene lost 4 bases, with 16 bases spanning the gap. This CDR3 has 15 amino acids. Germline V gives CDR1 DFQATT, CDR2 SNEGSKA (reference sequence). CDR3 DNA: TGCAGTGCTAGCCGGGACAATTTATGGAATCAGCCCCAGCATTTT. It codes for CSASRDNLWNQPQHF.

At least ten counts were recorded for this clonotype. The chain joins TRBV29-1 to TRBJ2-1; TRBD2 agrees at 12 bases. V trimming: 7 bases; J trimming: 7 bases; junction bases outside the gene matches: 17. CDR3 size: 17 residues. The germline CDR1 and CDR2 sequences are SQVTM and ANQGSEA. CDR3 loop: CSARDDRLAGVRNEQFF. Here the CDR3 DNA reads TGCAGCGCTCGCGACGATCGACTAGCGGGGGTAAGGAATGAGCAGTTCTTC.

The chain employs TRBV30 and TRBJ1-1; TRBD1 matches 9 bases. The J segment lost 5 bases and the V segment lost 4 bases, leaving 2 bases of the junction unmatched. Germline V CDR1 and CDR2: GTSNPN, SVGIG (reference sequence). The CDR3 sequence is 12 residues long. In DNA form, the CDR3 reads TGTGCCTGGACCGACAGGGGGACTGAAGCTTTCTTT. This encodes CAWTDRGTEAFF.

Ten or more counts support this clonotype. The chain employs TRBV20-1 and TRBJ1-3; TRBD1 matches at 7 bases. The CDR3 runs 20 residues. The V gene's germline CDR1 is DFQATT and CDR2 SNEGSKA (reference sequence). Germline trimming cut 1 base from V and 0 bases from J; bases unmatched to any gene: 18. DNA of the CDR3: TGCAGTGCTAGAGCCGGAGGGACAGCTGGTGCCTCTCTCTCTGGAAACACCATATATTTT. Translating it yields CSARAGGTAGASLSGNTIYF.

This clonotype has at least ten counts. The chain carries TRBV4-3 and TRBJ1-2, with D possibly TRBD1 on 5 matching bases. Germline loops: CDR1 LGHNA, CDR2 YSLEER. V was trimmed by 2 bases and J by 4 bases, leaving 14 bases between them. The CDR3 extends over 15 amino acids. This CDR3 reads CASSQRDSLLYGYTF. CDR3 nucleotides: TGCGCCAGCAGCCAAAGAGACAGCTTACTCTATGGCTACACCTTC.

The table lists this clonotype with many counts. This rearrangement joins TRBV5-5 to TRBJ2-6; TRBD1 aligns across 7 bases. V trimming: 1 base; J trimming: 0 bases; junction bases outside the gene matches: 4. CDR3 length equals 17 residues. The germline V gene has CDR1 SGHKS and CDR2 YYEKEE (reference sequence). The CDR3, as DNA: TGTGCCAGCAGCTTGTCGACAGGGAACTCTGGGGCCAACGTCCTGACTTTC. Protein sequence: CASSLSTGNSGANVLTF. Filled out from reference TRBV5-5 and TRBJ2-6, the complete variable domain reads DAGVTQSPTHLIKTRGQQVTLRCSPISGHKSVSWYQQVLGQGPQFIFQYYEKEERGRGNFPDRFSARQFPNYSSELNVNALLLGDSALYLCASSLSTGNSGANVLTFGAGSRLTVL.

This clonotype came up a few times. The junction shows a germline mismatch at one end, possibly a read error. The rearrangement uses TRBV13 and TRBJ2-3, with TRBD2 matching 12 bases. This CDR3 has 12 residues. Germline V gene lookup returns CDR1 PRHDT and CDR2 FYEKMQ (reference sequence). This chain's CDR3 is CASSWGLAGFNF. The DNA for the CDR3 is TGTGCCAGCAGCTGGGGACTAGCGGGCTTTAATTTT.

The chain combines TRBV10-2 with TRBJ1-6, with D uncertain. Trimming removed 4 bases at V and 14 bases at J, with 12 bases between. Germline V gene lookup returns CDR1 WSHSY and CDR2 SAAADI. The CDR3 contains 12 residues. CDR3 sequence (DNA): TGCGCCAGCAGTGTCCGGACGTCAGCCCTCCACTTT. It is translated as CASSVRTSALHF.

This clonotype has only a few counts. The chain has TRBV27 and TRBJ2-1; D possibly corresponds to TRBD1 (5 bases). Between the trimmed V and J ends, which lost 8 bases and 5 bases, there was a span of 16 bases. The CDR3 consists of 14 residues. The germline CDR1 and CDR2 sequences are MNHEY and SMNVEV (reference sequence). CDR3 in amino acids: CASGHRLQNNEQFF. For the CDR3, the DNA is TGTGCCAGCGGACACAGGCTTCAGAACAATGAGCAGTTCTTC.

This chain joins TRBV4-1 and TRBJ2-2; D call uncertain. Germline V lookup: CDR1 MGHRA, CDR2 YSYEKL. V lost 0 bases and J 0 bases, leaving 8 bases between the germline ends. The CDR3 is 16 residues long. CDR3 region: CASSQDERSNTGELFF. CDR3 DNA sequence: TGCGCCAGCAGCCAAGATGAACGATCGAACACCGGGGAGCTGTTTTTT.

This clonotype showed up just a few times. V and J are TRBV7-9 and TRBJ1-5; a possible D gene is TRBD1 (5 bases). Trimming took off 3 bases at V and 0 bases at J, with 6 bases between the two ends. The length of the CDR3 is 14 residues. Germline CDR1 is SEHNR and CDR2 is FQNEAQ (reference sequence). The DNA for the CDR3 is TGTGCCAGCAGCTTGGACATTAGCAATCAGCCCCAGCATTTT. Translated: CASSLDISNQPQHF.

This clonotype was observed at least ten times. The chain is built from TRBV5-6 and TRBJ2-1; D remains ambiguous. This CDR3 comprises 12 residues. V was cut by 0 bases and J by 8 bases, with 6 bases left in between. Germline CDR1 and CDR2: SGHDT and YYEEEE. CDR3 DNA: TGTGCCAGCAGCTTGGTCCCCCATGAGCAGTTCTTC. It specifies CASSLVPHEQFF. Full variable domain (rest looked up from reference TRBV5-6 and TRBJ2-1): DAGVTQSPTHLIKTRGQQVTLRCSPKSGHDTVSWYQQALGQGPQFIFQYYEEEERQRGNFPDRFSGHQFPNYSSELNVNALLLGDSALYLCASSLVPHEQFFGPGTRLTVL.

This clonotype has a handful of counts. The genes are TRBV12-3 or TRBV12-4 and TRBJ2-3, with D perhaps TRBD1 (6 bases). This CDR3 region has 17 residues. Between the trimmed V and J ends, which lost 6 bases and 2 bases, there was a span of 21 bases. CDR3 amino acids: CASSPPGHRAYTDTQYF. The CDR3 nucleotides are TGTGCCAGCAGCCCTCCCGGGCACAGGGCTTACACAGATACGCAGTATTTT.

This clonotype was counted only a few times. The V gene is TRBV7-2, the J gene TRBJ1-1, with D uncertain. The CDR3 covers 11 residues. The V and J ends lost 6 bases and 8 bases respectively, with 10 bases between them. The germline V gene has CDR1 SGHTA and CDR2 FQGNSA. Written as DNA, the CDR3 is TGTGCCAGCAGTTTGGTCAGGGAAGCTTTCTTT. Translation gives CASSLVREAFF.

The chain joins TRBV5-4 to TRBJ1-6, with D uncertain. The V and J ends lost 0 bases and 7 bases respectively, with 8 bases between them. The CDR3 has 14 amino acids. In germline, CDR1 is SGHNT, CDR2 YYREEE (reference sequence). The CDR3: CASSLESDNSPLHF. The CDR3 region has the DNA TGTGCCAGCAGCTTGGAGTCTGACAATTCACCCCTCCACTTT.

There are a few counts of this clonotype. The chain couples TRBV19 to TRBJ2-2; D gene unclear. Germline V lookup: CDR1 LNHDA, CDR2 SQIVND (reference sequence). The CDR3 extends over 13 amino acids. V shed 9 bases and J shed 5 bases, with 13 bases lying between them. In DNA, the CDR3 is TGTGCCAGCCAAGGGCTCTCAACCGGGGAGCTGTTTTTT. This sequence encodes CASQGLSTGELFF.

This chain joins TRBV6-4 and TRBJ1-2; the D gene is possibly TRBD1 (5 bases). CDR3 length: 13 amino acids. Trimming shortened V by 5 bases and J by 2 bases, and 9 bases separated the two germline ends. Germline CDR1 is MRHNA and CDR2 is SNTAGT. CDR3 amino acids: CASSSTANYGYTF. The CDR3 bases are TGTGCCAGCAGTTCGACAGCCAACTATGGCTACACCTTC.

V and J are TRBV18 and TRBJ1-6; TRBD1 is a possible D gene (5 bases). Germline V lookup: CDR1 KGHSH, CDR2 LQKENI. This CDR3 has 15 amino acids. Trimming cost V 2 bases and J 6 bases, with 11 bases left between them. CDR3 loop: CASSPSSGGNSPLHF. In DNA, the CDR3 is TGTGCCAGCTCACCATCGTCCGGGGGTAATTCACCCCTCCACTTT.

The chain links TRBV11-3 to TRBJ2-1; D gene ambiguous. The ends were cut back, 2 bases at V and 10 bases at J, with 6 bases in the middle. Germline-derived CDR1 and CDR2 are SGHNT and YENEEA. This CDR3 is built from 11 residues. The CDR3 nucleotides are TGTGCCAGCAGCTTACGAGAGGAGCAGTTCTTC. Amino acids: CASSLREEQFF.

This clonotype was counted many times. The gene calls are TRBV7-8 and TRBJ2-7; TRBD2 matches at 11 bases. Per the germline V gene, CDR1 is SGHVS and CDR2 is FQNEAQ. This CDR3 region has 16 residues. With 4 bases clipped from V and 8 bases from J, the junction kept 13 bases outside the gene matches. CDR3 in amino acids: CASSSDPGLAALKQYF. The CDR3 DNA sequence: TGTGCCAGCAGCTCAGACCCGGGACTAGCGGCCTTGAAGCAGTACTTC.